A selection of T cell receptor beta chains follows, all from one sample in a study of T cell responses to AZD1222 COVID-19 vaccine. Measured with immunoSEQ multiplex PCR; TCRdb has only the in-frame clones, and not every one. The data hold 190,000 or so clones, with about 93% observed a single time. Sequenced material: peripheral blood, taken 28 days after the second AZD1222 dose. These TCRs come from an adult who received the AZD1222 COVID-19 vaccine. The CDR3 runs from the conserved cysteine through the conserved F or W. D genes are given only for firm matches. The size of a clone is reported for some rows only, either as once, few or many, or as a class for expanded clones.

D gene: TRBD1; clone size: NA; J gene: TRBJ1-6; V gene: TRBV3-1/TRBV3-2; CDR3 protein: CASSRGIGQGTASPLHF; CDR3 DNA: TGTGCCAGCAGCCGGGGTATAGGACAGGGGACGGCGTCACCCCTCCACTTT
D gene: TRBD1; clone size: NA; J gene: TRBJ1-2; V gene: TRBV3-1/TRBV3-2; CDR3 protein: CASSQGLGQGGYTF; CDR3 DNA: TGTGCCAGCAGCCAAGGGTTGGGACAGGGCGGCTACACCTTC
D gene: NA; clone size: NA; J gene: TRBJ1-5; V gene: TRBV10-3; CDR3 protein: CATLGGADNQPQHF; CDR3 DNA: TGTGCCACCCTGGGAGGGGCCGATAATCAGCCCCAGCATTTT
D gene: TRBD1; clone size: NA; J gene: TRBJ1-2; V gene: TRBV3-1/TRBV3-2; CDR3 protein: CASSQGTGGGGYTF; CDR3 DNA: TGTGCCAGCAGCCAAGGGACAGGGGGCGGTGGCTACACCTTC
D gene: TRBD1; clone size: NA; J gene: TRBJ1-2; V gene: TRBV5-1; CDR3 protein: CASSSRTTGGGYGYTF; CDR3 DNA: TGCGCCAGCAGCTCCCGAACGACAGGGGGCGGCTATGGCTACACCTTC
D gene: NA; clone size: once; J gene: TRBJ2-7; V gene: TRBV3-1/TRBV3-2; CDR3 protein: CASSQRGLTYEQYF; CDR3 DNA: TGTGCCAGCAGCCAACGGGGGCTAACCTACGAGCAGTACTTC
D gene: TRBD1; clone size: once; J gene: TRBJ1-2; V gene: TRBV19; CDR3 protein: CASSTQVLQGSYGYTF; CDR3 DNA: TGTGCCAGTAGTACCCAAGTGCTACAGGGGAGCTATGGCTACACCTTC
D gene: NA; clone size: NA; J gene: TRBJ1-2; V gene: TRBV7-9; CDR3 protein: CASSPKGRSVYGYTF; CDR3 DNA: TGTGCCAGCAGCCCGAAAGGTCGCAGCGTCTATGGCTACACCTTC
D gene: TRBD1; clone size: NA; J gene: TRBJ2-3; V gene: TRBV12-5; CDR3 protein: CASATGTGGISDTQYF; CDR3 DNA: TGTGCTAGTGCAACAGGGACAGGGGGCATTAGTGATACGCAGTATTTT
D gene: TRBD2; clone size: NA; J gene: TRBJ2-3; V gene: TRBV24-1; CDR3 protein: CATSDQTSGGLTDTQYF; CDR3 DNA: TGTGCCACCAGTGATCAGACTAGCGGGGGACTCACAGATACGCAGTATTTT
D gene: NA; clone size: NA; J gene: TRBJ1-1; V gene: TRBV6-2/TRBV6-3; CDR3 protein: CASSLRQVTEAFF; CDR3 DNA: TGTGCCAGCAGTCTCAGACAGGTCACTGAAGCTTTCTTT
D gene: NA; clone size: NA; J gene: TRBJ1-1; V gene: TRBV3-1/TRBV3-2; CDR3 protein: CASSLLGSANTEAFF; CDR3 DNA: TGTGCCAGCAGCCTCCTGGGGAGCGCTAACACTGAAGCTTTCTTT
D gene: TRBD1; clone size: NA; J gene: TRBJ1-5; V gene: TRBV27; CDR3 protein: CASRLRGLGNQPQHF; CDR3 DNA: TGTGCCAGCAGGCTCAGGGGGCTCGGCAATCAGCCCCAGCATTTT
D gene: NA; clone size: NA; J gene: TRBJ1-1; V gene: TRBV5-1; CDR3 protein: CASSLVAQGNTEAFF; CDR3 DNA: TGCGCCAGCAGCTTGGTAGCTCAGGGGAACACTGAAGCTTTCTTT
D gene: NA; clone size: NA; J gene: TRBJ1-2; V gene: TRBV12-3/TRBV12-4; CDR3 protein: CASSLAYEYGYTF; CDR3 DNA: TGTGCCAGCAGTTTAGCGTATGAGTATGGCTACACCTTC
D gene: NA; clone size: NA; J gene: TRBJ2-3; V gene: TRBV3-1/TRBV3-2; CDR3 protein: CASSHGTSTDTQYF; CDR3 DNA: TGTGCCAGCAGCCACGGGACTTCCACAGATACGCAGTATTTT
D gene: TRBD1; clone size: NA; J gene: TRBJ1-5; V gene: TRBV27; CDR3 protein: CASRTGGQYSNQPQHF; CDR3 DNA: TGTGCCAGCAGGACAGGGGGCCAATATAGCAATCAGCCCCAGCATTTT
D gene: TRBD2; clone size: NA; J gene: TRBJ2-3; V gene: TRBV7-3; CDR3 protein: CASSLGTTKTDTQYF; CDR3 DNA: TGTGCCAGCAGCTTAGGGACTACCAAAACAGATACGCAGTATTTT
D gene: NA; clone size: NA; J gene: TRBJ1-5; V gene: TRBV28; CDR3 protein: CASSSWSQPQHF; CDR3 DNA: TGTGCCAGCAGTTCGTGGAGCCAGCCCCAGCATTTT
D gene: NA; clone size: once; J gene: TRBJ2-3; V gene: TRBV15; CDR3 protein: CATSNEERIFTDTQYF; CDR3 DNA: TGTGCCACCAGCAATGAGGAACGGATTTTCACAGATACGCAGTATTTT
D gene: NA; clone size: NA; J gene: TRBJ1-2; V gene: TRBV5-1; CDR3 protein: CASSLASYYGYTF; CDR3 DNA: TGCGCCAGCAGCTTGGCCAGCTACTATGGCTACACCTTC
D gene: NA; clone size: once; J gene: TRBJ2-2; V gene: TRBV7-3; CDR3 protein: CASNQGGTGELFF; CDR3 DNA: TGTGCCAGCAACCAGGGGGGCACCGGGGAGCTGTTTTTT
D gene: TRBD1; clone size: NA; J gene: TRBJ1-2; V gene: TRBV23-1; CDR3 protein: CASSQGTGGYGYTF; CDR3 DNA: TGCGCCAGCAGTCAGGGGACAGGAGGCTATGGCTACACCTTC
D gene: NA; clone size: once; J gene: TRBJ1-2; V gene: TRBV25-1; CDR3 protein: CARRRTESPRWTF; CDR3 DNA: TGTGCCAGACGCCGGACAGAGTCCCCGAGATGGACCTTC
D gene: NA; clone size: NA; J gene: TRBJ2-3; V gene: TRBV18; CDR3 protein: CASSPWGGADTQYF; CDR3 DNA: TGTGCCAGCTCACCATGGGGCGGGGCAGATACGCAGTATTTT
D gene: NA; clone size: NA; J gene: TRBJ1-3; V gene: TRBV7-9; CDR3 protein: CASSLYPDRLGNTIYF; CDR3 DNA: TGTGCCAGCAGCTTATACCCTGACAGGCTCGGAAACACCATATATTTT
D gene: TRBD1; clone size: NA; J gene: TRBJ1-2; V gene: TRBV9; CDR3 protein: CASSVGQGTYGYTF; CDR3 DNA: TGTGCCAGCAGCGTAGGACAGGGGACCTATGGCTACACCTTC
D gene: NA; clone size: NA; J gene: TRBJ1-2; V gene: TRBV14; CDR3 protein: CASSQDRTGERTRGYTF; CDR3 DNA: TGTGCCAGCAGCCAAGATAGGACGGGAGAGAGGACAAGGGGCTACACCTTC
D gene: NA; clone size: once; J gene: TRBJ1-5; V gene: TRBV9; CDR3 protein: CASSEGLGNQPQHF; CDR3 DNA: TGTGCCAGCAGCGAGGGTTTAGGCAATCAGCCCCAGCATTTT
D gene: NA; clone size: NA; J gene: TRBJ1-1; V gene: TRBV27; CDR3 protein: CASSSQGLEAFF; CDR3 DNA: TGTGCCAGCAGTTCGCAGGGGCTTGAAGCTTTCTTT
D gene: TRBD1; clone size: NA; J gene: TRBJ2-7; V gene: TRBV9; CDR3 protein: CASSVATGTGGNHEQYF; CDR3 DNA: TGTGCCAGCAGCGTAGCTACAGGGACAGGAGGTAACCACGAGCAGTACTTC
D gene: NA; clone size: NA; J gene: TRBJ1-2; V gene: TRBV5-4; CDR3 protein: CASSFGDRYGYTF; CDR3 DNA: TGTGCCAGCAGCTTTGGGGACCGCTATGGCTACACCTTC
D gene: NA; clone size: NA; J gene: TRBJ1-1; V gene: TRBV15; CDR3 protein: CATSKRPGYTEAFF; CDR3 DNA: TGTGCCACCAGCAAGCGGCCGGGGTACACTGAAGCTTTCTTT
D gene: NA; clone size: NA; J gene: TRBJ1-6; V gene: TRBV28; CDR3 protein: CASSSPSPGPNSPLHF; CDR3 DNA: TGTGCCAGCAGTTCCCCAAGCCCCGGCCCGAATTCACCCCTCCACTTT
D gene: TRBD2; clone size: once; J gene: TRBJ2-3; V gene: TRBV5-5; CDR3 protein: CASSLQRAGYTDTQYF; CDR3 DNA: TGTGCCAGCAGCTTGCAGCGAGCGGGGTACACAGATACGCAGTATTTT
D gene: TRBD2; clone size: NA; J gene: TRBJ2-1; V gene: TRBV7-2; CDR3 protein: CASSRGTSGSNEQFF; CDR3 DNA: TGTGCCAGCAGCCGTGGGACTAGCGGCTCCAATGAGCAGTTCTTC
D gene: NA; clone size: NA; J gene: TRBJ1-5; V gene: TRBV10-2; CDR3 protein: CASSEEDGYPNQPQHF; CDR3 DNA: TGCGCCAGCAGTGAGGAGGACGGATACCCCAATCAGCCCCAGCATTTT
D gene: TRBD1; clone size: NA; J gene: TRBJ1-3; V gene: TRBV9; CDR3 protein: CASSVLGQLSGNTIYF; CDR3 DNA: TGTGCCAGCAGCGTACTGGGACAGCTCTCTGGAAACACCATATATTTT
D gene: NA; clone size: NA; J gene: TRBJ1-3; V gene: TRBV12-3/TRBV12-4; CDR3 protein: CASRWTAGNTIYF; CDR3 DNA: TGTGCCAGCAGGTGGACAGCCGGAAACACCATATATTTT
D gene: TRBD1; clone size: NA; J gene: TRBJ1-2; V gene: TRBV6-5; CDR3 protein: CASSFQQGGYGYTF; CDR3 DNA: TGTGCCAGCAGCTTCCAACAGGGGGGCTATGGCTACACCTTC
D gene: TRBD1; clone size: NA; J gene: TRBJ2-2; V gene: TRBV10-3; CDR3 protein: CAISESGTGVSTGELFF; CDR3 DNA: TGTGCCATCAGTGAGTCCGGGACAGGGGTTTCCACCGGGGAGCTGTTTTTT
D gene: NA; clone size: NA; J gene: TRBJ2-3; V gene: TRBV7-3; CDR3 protein: CASSLRGNRADTQYF; CDR3 DNA: TGTGCCAGCAGCTTACGGGGTAATAGAGCAGATACGCAGTATTTT
D gene: NA; clone size: NA; J gene: TRBJ2-3; V gene: TRBV25-1; CDR3 protein: CASSEIGAGPTQYF; CDR3 DNA: TGTGCCAGCAGTGAAATAGGGGCCGGCCCTACGCAGTATTTT
D gene: TRBD1; clone size: NA; J gene: TRBJ1-3; V gene: TRBV10-3; CDR3 protein: CAISESRQGVGNTIYF; CDR3 DNA: TGTGCCATCAGTGAGTCGCGACAGGGGGTTGGAAACACCATATATTTT
D gene: NA; clone size: NA; J gene: TRBJ1-3; V gene: TRBV6-5; CDR3 protein: CASSYAAGVGNTIYF; CDR3 DNA: TGTGCCAGCAGTTACGCGGCAGGGGTAGGAAACACCATATATTTT
D gene: NA; clone size: NA; J gene: TRBJ1-6; V gene: TRBV14; CDR3 protein: CASSQGRRDNSPLHF; CDR3 DNA: TGTGCCAGCAGCCAAGGTAGGAGGGATAATTCACCCCTCCACTTT
D gene: NA; clone size: NA; J gene: TRBJ2-1; V gene: TRBV28; CDR3 protein: CASLKEQMYNEQFF; CDR3 DNA: TGTGCCAGCCTCAAGGAACAAATGTACAATGAGCAGTTCTTC
D gene: NA; clone size: NA; J gene: TRBJ1-1; V gene: TRBV29-1; CDR3 protein: CSVEDGSGTPEAFF; CDR3 DNA: TGCAGCGTTGAAGACGGGTCGGGAACCCCCGAAGCTTTCTTT
D gene: NA; clone size: NA; J gene: TRBJ2-5; V gene: TRBV11-2; CDR3 protein: CASSLWRGGETQYF; CDR3 DNA: TGTGCCAGCAGCTTGTGGAGGGGGGGAGAGACCCAGTACTTC
D gene: NA; clone size: NA; J gene: TRBJ2-5; V gene: TRBV12-3/TRBV12-4; CDR3 protein: CASSSIRVGTQYF; CDR3 DNA: TGTGCCAGCAGTTCGATCAGGGTAGGGACCCAGTACTTC
D gene: NA; clone size: NA; J gene: TRBJ1-1; V gene: TRBV18; CDR3 protein: CASSPRGQGEAFF; CDR3 DNA: TGTGCCAGCTCACCACGCGGCCAAGGAGAAGCTTTCTTT
D gene: TRBD1; clone size: NA; J gene: TRBJ1-5; V gene: TRBV19; CDR3 protein: CASTPFGGGTVASQPQHF; CDR3 DNA: TGTGCCAGTACTCCCTTTGGAGGAGGGACAGTAGCATCGCAGCCCCAGCATTTT
D gene: NA; clone size: NA; J gene: TRBJ2-2; V gene: TRBV7-3; CDR3 protein: CASSLNPSVSGTGELFF; CDR3 DNA: TGTGCCAGCAGCTTAAATCCTAGCGTCTCGGGGACCGGGGAGCTGTTTTTT
D gene: NA; clone size: NA; J gene: TRBJ2-2; V gene: TRBV7-2; CDR3 protein: CASSPGGPGELFF; CDR3 DNA: TGTGCCAGCAGCCCCGGGGGGCCCGGGGAGCTGTTTTTT
D gene: NA; clone size: NA; J gene: TRBJ1-2; V gene: TRBV6-5; CDR3 protein: CASAPRDNYGYTF; CDR3 DNA: TGTGCCAGCGCACCGAGGGATAACTATGGCTACACCTTC
D gene: TRBD1; clone size: once; J gene: TRBJ1-1; V gene: TRBV5-6; CDR3 protein: CASSPRQGVVTEAFF; CDR3 DNA: TGTGCCAGCAGCCCTCGACAGGGTGTTGTCACTGAAGCTTTCTTT
D gene: TRBD1; clone size: NA; J gene: TRBJ1-2; V gene: TRBV19; CDR3 protein: CASSKTGVQYGYTF; CDR3 DNA: TGTGCCAGTAGTAAAACAGGGGTTCAATATGGCTACACCTTC
D gene: NA; clone size: NA; J gene: TRBJ1-1; V gene: TRBV18; CDR3 protein: CASSARGGGTEAFF; CDR3 DNA: TGTGCCAGCTCTGCCAGGGGAGGGGGGACTGAAGCTTTCTTT
D gene: NA; clone size: NA; J gene: TRBJ1-2; V gene: TRBV19; CDR3 protein: CASSISNILTTGYTF; CDR3 DNA: TGTGCCAGTAGTATTAGCAACATCCTAACTACTGGCTACACCTTC
D gene: NA; clone size: NA; J gene: TRBJ1-2; V gene: TRBV6-6; CDR3 protein: CASSWPPGYNYGYTF; CDR3 DNA: TGTGCCAGCAGTTGGCCACCAGGATATAACTATGGCTACACCTTC